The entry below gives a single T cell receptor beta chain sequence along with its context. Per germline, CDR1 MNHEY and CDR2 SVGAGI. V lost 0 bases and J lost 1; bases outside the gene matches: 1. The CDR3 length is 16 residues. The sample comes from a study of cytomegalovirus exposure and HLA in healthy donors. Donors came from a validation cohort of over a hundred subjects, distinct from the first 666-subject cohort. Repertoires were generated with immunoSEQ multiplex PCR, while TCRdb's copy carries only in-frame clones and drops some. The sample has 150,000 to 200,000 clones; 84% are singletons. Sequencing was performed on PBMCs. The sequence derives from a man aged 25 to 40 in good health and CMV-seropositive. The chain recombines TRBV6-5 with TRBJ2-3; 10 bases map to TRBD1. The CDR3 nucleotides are TGTGCCAGCAGTTACTCGGGGACAGGGGGCACAGATACGCAGTATTTT. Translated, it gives CASSYSGTGGTDTQYF.